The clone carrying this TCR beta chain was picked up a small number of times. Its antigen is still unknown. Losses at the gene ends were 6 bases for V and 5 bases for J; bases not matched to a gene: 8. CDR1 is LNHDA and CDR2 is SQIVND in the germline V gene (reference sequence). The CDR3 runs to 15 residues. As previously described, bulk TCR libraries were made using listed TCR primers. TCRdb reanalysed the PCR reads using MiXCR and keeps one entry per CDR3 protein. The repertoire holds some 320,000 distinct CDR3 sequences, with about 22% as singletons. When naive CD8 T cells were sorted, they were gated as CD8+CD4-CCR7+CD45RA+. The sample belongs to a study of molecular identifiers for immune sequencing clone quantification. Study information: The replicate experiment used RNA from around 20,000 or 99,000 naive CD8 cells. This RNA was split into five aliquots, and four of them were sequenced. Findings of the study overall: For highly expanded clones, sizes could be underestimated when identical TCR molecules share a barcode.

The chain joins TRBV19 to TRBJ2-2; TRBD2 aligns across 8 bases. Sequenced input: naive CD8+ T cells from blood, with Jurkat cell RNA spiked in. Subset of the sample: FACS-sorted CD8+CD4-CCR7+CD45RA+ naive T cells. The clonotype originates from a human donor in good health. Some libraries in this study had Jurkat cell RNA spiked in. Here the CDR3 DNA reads TGTGCCAGTAGCCCGGCGGGAGGAGGTACCGGGGAGCTGTTTTTT. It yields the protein CASSPAGGGTGELFF. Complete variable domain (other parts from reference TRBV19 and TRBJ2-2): DGGITQSPKYLFRKEGQNVTLSCEQNLNHDAMYWYRQDPGQGLRLIYYSQIVNDFQKGDIAEGYSVSREKKESFPLTVTSAQKNPTAFYLCASSPAGGGTGELFFGEGSRLTVL.